Below, 13 T cell receptor beta chains from the same sample are listed, as sequenced in a study of T-cell reconstitution after alpha-beta-depleted transplantation in children. Unique molecular identifiers featured in how the TCRbeta library was prepared. TCRdb reanalysed the PCR reads using MiXCR and keeps one entry per CDR3 protein. This table holds about 230,000 distinct CDR3 sequences, 9.7% found once. The specimen comprised PBMCs from the stem cell graft donor, sampled from the stem cell graft. All receptors derive from a human donor who donated a stem cell graft to a child with SCID.

This clonotype was detected many times. The chain couples TRBV6-1 to TRBJ1-5; D is unclear. The CDR3 spans 11 residues. The germline V gene encodes CDR1 MNHNS and CDR2 SASEGT. V lost 6 bases to trimming and J lost 9 bases, with 9 bases between them. The CDR3 region is CASSPPGPQHF. The DNA of the CDR3 is TGTGCCAGCAGCCCCCCAGGGCCCCAGCATTTT.

The sample holds many counts of this clonotype. The chain couples TRBV7-2 to TRBJ2-7; 7 bases map to TRBD2. The junction had 4 bases not matched to a gene; V was cut back by 0 bases and J by 2 bases. This CDR3 is built from 15 residues. Germline CDR1 SGHTA, CDR2 FQGNSA. CDR3 protein: CASSLASGATYEQYF. The CDR3 nucleotides read TGTGCCAGCAGCTTAGCGAGCGGGGCCACCTACGAGCAGTACTTC.

This clonotype was observed many times. This rearrangement joins TRBV29-1 to TRBJ1-3; no reliable D call. The germline V gene encodes CDR1 SQVTM and CDR2 ANQGSEA. The CDR3 is 12 residues long. The V end was cut by 6 bases, the J end by 0 bases, with 6 bases between. In DNA form, the CDR3 reads TGCAGCGTGGGAGACTCTGGAAACACCATATATTTT. Encoded protein: CSVGDSGNTIYF.

In this sample, this clonotype turned up many times. V is TRBV6-5 and J is TRBJ1-5; D remains unclear. The V and J ends lost 2 bases and 3 bases respectively, with 14 bases between them. Per germline, CDR1 MNHEY and CDR2 SVGAGI. The CDR3 has 16 residues. CDR3 sequence: CASSYRASQPNQPQHF. The CDR3 DNA reads as TGTGCCAGCAGTTACAGAGCCTCTCAACCCAATCAGCCCCAGCATTTT.

This clonotype was counted at least ten times. CDR3 DNA sequence: TGTGCCAGCAGCTTAGCGCTCAGGGACGGCTACACCTTC. It is translated as CASSLALRDGYTF. V usage is TRBV7-2 and J usage is TRBJ1-2, with D tentatively TRBD1 (5 bases). This CDR3 is built from 13 residues. V was shortened by 0 bases and J by 8 bases, with 10 bases between the two germline ends. Looked up from germline, CDR1 is SGHTA and CDR2 is FQGNSA.

This clonotype was seen ten or more times. The chain links TRBV7-2 to TRBJ2-3; 9 nucleotides line up with TRBD2. Germline CDR1 SGHTA, CDR2 FQGNSA. The CDR3 loop spans 17 amino acids. The ends lost 4 bases at V and 2 bases at J; junction bases unmatched: 10. Here the CDR3 DNA reads TGTGCCAGCAGCTCCCAGGGCGGGGGGGGCAACACAGATACGCAGTATTTT. Amino acid sequence: CASSSQGGGGNTDTQYF.

V usage is TRBV28 and J usage is TRBJ1-1; no clear D. Trimming stripped 1 base from V and 2 bases from J, with 11 bases between. Per germline, CDR1 MDHEN and CDR2 SYDVKM. CDR3 length equals 15 residues. The CDR3 loop is CASSLLRRTNTEAFF. The CDR3 DNA follows: TGTGCCAGCAGTTTATTGAGGCGAACTAACACTGAAGCTTTCTTT.

The chain is built from TRBV7-2 and TRBJ2-5; TRBD2 matches 8 bases. Germline V gives CDR1 SGHTA, CDR2 FQGNSA. V was clipped by 8 bases and J by 3 bases; unmatched bases: 5. The CDR3 extends over 13 amino acids. CDR3 in DNA: TGTGCCAGCGGAATAGCGGGGAAAGAGACCCAGTACTTC. Its translation: CASGIAGKETQYF.

The table lists this clonotype with many counts. This chain joins TRBV5-1 and TRBJ2-2; D possibly corresponds to TRBD2 (6 bases). This CDR3 region has 15 residues. V was shortened by 0 bases and J by 5 bases, with 11 bases between the two germline ends. CDR1 and CDR2 from the germline V gene are SGHRS and YFSETQ. The CDR3 DNA reads as TGCGCCAGCAGCTTGGGCGGGGCTAGAACCGGGGAGCTGTTTTTT. Protein: CASSLGGARTGELFF.

This clonotype was seen at least ten times. The chain couples TRBV7-3 to TRBJ2-1, with D tentatively TRBD2 (5 bases). The CDR3 spans 15 residues. V was cut by 0 bases and J by 8 bases, with 14 bases left in between. Germline values: CDR1 SGHTA, CDR2 FQGTGA. CDR3 nucleotides: TGTGCCAGCAGCTTAACGAGGGAGCCTAGGGATGAGCAGTTCTTC. This encodes CASSLTREPRDEQFF. The whole variable domain, filled in from reference TRBV7-3 and TRBJ2-1, reads GAGVSQTPSNKVTEKGKYVELRCDPISGHTALYWYRQSLGQGPEFLIYFQGTGAADDSGLPNDRFFAVRPEGSVSTLKIQRTERGDSAVYLCASSLTREPRDEQFFGPGTRLTVL.

As regards this clonotype: The DNA is left out, because the CDR3 cannot be placed on it with certainty; the CDR3 is given as TCRdb lists it. This chain links TRBV7-9 with TRBJ1-3. Including both end residues, the CDR3 is 16 amino acids long. CDR1 is SEHNR and CDR2 is FQNEAQ in the germline V gene (reference sequence). This CDR3 reads CASSFGSGGTGNTIYF.

There are a few counts of this clonotype. The chain is built from TRBV10-3 and TRBJ1-5, with 9 bases that match TRBD1. Germline values: CDR1 ENHRY, CDR2 SYGVKD. The CDR3 consists of 14 residues. J was trimmed by 0 bases and V by 10 bases; bases with no gene match: 4. This CDR3 is CATGTGSSNQPQHF. CDR3 DNA sequence: TGTGCCACGGGGACAGGGAGTAGCAATCAGCCCCAGCATTTT.

The J gene is TRBJ1-1, the V gene TRBV6-5; 12 bases are shared with TRBD1. Germline CDR1 reads MNHEY; CDR2 reads SVGAGI. CDR3 size: 15 residues. V shed 2 bases and J 6 bases; nucleotides not matched to a gene: 4. DNA for the CDR3: TGTGCCAGCAGTTACGCGGGACAGGGGGCGGCTGAAGCTTTCTTT. Translated, it gives CASSYAGQGAAEAFF.